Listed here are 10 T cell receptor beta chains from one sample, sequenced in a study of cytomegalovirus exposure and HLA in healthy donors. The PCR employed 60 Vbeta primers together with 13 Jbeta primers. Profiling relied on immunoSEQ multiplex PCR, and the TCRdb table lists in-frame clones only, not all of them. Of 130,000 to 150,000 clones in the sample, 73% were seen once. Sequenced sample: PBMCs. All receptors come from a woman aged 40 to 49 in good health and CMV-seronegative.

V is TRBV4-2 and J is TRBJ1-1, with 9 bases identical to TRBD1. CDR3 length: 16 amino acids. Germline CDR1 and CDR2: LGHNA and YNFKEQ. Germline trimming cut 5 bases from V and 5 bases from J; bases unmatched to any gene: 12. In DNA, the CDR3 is TGTGCCAGCAGCTCACAGGGGGCGAGGGGTAGGACTGAAGCTTTCTTT. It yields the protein CASSSQGARGRTEAFF.

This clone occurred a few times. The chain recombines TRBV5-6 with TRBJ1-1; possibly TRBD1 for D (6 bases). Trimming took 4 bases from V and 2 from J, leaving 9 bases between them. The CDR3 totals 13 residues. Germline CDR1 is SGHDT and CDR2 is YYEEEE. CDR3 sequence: CASSMDRNTEAFF. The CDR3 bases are TGTGCCAGCAGCATGGACAGAAACACTGAAGCTTTCTTT.

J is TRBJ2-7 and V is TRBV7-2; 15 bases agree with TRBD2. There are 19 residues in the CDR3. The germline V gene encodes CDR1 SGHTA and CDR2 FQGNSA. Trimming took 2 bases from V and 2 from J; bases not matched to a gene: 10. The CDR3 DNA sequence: TGTGCCAGCAGCTTACCGTTAGGGGGGACTAGCGGGGGGACCTACGAGCAGTACGTC. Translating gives CASSLPLGGTSGGTYEQYV.

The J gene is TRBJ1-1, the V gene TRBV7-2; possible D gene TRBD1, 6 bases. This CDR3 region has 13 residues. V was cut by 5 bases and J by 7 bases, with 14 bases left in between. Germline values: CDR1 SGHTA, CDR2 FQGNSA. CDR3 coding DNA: TGTGCCAGCAGCCGCACAGGGCAAGTTGAAGCTTTCTTT. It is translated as CASSRTGQVEAFF.

The DNA for the CDR3 is TGTGCCAGCAGCCAGGGACAGGGGGCGCGAGAGCAGTACGTC. Residues: CASSQGQGAREQYV. This rearrangement joins TRBV6-5 to TRBJ2-7, with TRBD1 identical over 12 bases. The J segment lost 7 bases and the V segment lost 6 bases, leaving 7 bases of the junction unmatched. CDR1 and CDR2 (germline): MNHEY, SVGAGI. The CDR3 runs 14 residues.

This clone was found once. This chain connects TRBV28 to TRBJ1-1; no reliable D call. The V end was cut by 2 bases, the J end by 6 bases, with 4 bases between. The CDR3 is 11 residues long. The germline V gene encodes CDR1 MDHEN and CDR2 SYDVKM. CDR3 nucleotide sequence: TGTGCCAGCAGTTTAGAGGCTGAAGCTTTCTTT. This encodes CASSLEAEAFF.

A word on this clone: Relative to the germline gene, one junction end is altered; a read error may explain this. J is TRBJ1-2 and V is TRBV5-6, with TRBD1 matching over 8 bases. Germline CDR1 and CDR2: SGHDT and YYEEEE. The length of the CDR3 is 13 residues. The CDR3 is CTSSFGQGYGYTF. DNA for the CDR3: TGTACCAGCAGCTTCGGACAGGGCTATGGCTACACCTTC. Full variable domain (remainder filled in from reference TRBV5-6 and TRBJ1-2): DAGVTQSPTHLIKTRGQQVTLRCSPKSGHDTVSWYQQALGQGPQFIFQYYEEEERQRGNFPDRFSGHQFPNYSSELNVNALLLGDSALYLCTSSFGQGYGYTFGSGTRLTVV.

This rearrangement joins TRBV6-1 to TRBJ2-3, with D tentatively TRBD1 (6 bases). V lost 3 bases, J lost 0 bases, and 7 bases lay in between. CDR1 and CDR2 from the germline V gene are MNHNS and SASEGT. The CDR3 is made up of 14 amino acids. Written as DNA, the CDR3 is TGTGCCAGCAGTGATGGGGGCAGCACAGATACGCAGTATTTT. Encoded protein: CASSDGGSTDTQYF.

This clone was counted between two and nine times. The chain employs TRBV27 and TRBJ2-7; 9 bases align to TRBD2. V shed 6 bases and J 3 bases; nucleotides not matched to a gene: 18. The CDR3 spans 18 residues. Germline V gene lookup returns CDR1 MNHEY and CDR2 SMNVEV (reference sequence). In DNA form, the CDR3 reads TGTGCCAGCAGCCTCGCGGGGGGGGCTACTTCTTTCAACTACGAGCAGTACTTC. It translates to CASSLAGGATSFNYEQYF.

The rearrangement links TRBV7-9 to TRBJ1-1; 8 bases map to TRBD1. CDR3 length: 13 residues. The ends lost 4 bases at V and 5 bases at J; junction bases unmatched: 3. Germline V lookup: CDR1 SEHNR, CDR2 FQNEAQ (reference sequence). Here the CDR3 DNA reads TGTGCCAGCAGCTCACAGGGGGGTACTGAAGCTTTCTTT. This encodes CASSSQGGTEAFF.